This TCR beta chain was recorded in a study of cytomegalovirus exposure and HLA in healthy donors. General study points: As a later analysis showed, several of the most significant clusters appeared to be linked to common viral pathogens. Reports credit the classifier with highly specific, highly sensitive diagnosis of cytomegalovirus status. Three of the chains that were CMV-associated were confirmed in vitro to be specific for CMV antigens.

The PCR ran on 60 Vbeta and 13 Jbeta primers. The repertoire was sequenced with immunoSEQ multiplex PCR; TCRdb's copy has only in-frame clones and lacks some. The sample lists around 200,000 clones, about four fifths occurring once. This CDR3 spans 12 amino acids. V shed 3 bases and J shed 1 base, with 6 bases lying between them. The germline V gene has CDR1 SQVTM and CDR2 ANQGSEA. With respect to this clone: The antigen is not known.

This TCR came from a woman aged 45 to 65 in good health and CMV-seropositive. Sequenced sample: PBMCs. V usage is TRBV29-1 and J usage is TRBJ1-2; D gene unclear. The CDR3 coding sequence is TGCAGCGTTGATACCAGTAACTATGGCTACACCTTC. Translating gives CSVDTSNYGYTF.